This is a list of T cell receptor beta chains from one sample in a study of memory CD4+ T cells and cytomegalovirus serostatus. TCRdb's table, derived via immunoSEQ multiplex PCR, lists solely in-frame clones and lacks some. The repertoire holds 55,000 to 80,000 clones, with 75% to 80% as singletons. Sequenced input: memory CD4+ T cells from blood. These receptor sequences come from an adult in good health and CMV-seropositive. The CDR3 runs from the conserved cysteine through the conserved F or W. D genes are given only for firm matches. Some rows mark clone size as missing; the rest say once, few, many or name a class of expanded clone.

clone_size	v_call	j_call	d_call	cdr3_nt	cdr3_aa
NA	TRBV5-6	TRBJ2-5	NA	TGTGCCAGCAGCATTCGGGCGAGCGGACGGGTCGTTCCATCAGAGACCCAGTACTTC	CASSIRASGRVVPSETQYF
once	TRBV5-6	TRBJ2-1	NA	TGTGCCAGCAGAAGTGGGTGGGTCCTACAGCAGTTCTTC	CASRSGWVLQQFF
NA	TRBV5-4	TRBJ2-3	TRBD2	TGTGCCAGCAGTTCCGTCCGGACTAGCGGGAGGGCCGGGAACACAGATACGCAGTATTTT	CASSSVRTSGRAGNTDTQYF
NA	TRBV11-2	TRBJ1-5	NA	TGTGCCAGCAGCTTCAGTGAAGATCAGCCCCAGCATTTT	CASSFSEDQPQHF
NA	TRBV7-2	TRBJ1-6	TRBD1	TGTGCCAGCAGCTTAGTTGGACAGGGCTCACCCCTCCACTTT	CASSLVGQGSPLHF
NA	TRBV2	TRBJ2-1	TRBD2	TGTGCCAGCAGTGATGGCGGCGGGGGGGCCCGTGAGCAGTTCTTC	CASSDGGGGAREQFF
NA	TRBV5-1	TRBJ2-5	NA	TGCGCCAGCAATTCCGGGGATACGCAAGAGACCCAGTACTTC	CASNSGDTQETQYF
NA	TRBV5-1	TRBJ2-5	TRBD1	TGCGCCAGCAGCTGGACAGGGGGCCAAGAGACCCAGTACTTC	CASSWTGGQETQYF
NA	TRBV4-3	TRBJ1-2	NA	TGCGCCAGCAGCCAAGACTTCGCCGTCGGCTATGGCTACACCTTC	CASSQDFAVGYGYTF
NA	TRBV11-2	TRBJ2-3	TRBD2	TGTGCCAGCAGCGTCCAGCGGGAGGCCATTACAGCTAGCACAGATACGCAGTATTTT	CASSVQREAITASTDTQYF
NA	TRBV28	TRBJ2-7	TRBD1	TGTGCCAGCAGTTTCCTGGACAGGGTGTACGAGCAGTACTTC	CASSFLDRVYEQYF
once	TRBV2	TRBJ1-4	TRBD1	TGTGCCAGCAGCGTACGTGGGACAGGGTTTGAAAAACTGTTTTTT	CASSVRGTGFEKLFF
NA	TRBV4-3	TRBJ1-1	NA	TGCGCCAGCAGCCAAGAAGTAAGGGGGAACACTGAAGCTTTCTTT	CASSQEVRGNTEAFF
NA	TRBV5-1	TRBJ2-5	NA	TGCGCCAGCAGCTTGGGGCAGCAAGAGACCCAGTACTTC	CASSLGQQETQYF
few	TRBV2	TRBJ1-1	TRBD1	TGTGCCAGCAGTGAATTCGACAGGGGGAACACTGAAGCTTTCTTT	CASSEFDRGNTEAFF
NA	TRBV5-1	TRBJ1-1	NA	TGCGCCAGCCGGGAAGGGAACACTGAAGCTTTCTTT	CASREGNTEAFF
NA	TRBV19	TRBJ1-2	NA	TGTGCCAGTAGTAGGGACCTTACATCGGCTAGGACCTTC	CASSRDLTSARTF
NA	TRBV6-5	TRBJ1-1	NA	TGTGCCAGCAGTTACTCTCGGACGGCAGCTTTCTTT	CASSYSRTAAFF
NA	TRBV14	TRBJ1-2	TRBD1	TGTGCCAGCAGCCAAGATCTTGGGGGACAGGGGAGCTATGGCTACACCTTC	CASSQDLGGQGSYGYTF
few	TRBV4-3	TRBJ2-3	NA	TGCGCCAGCAGCCAAGACTCTTCTGTCGAAACAGATACGCAGTATTTT	CASSQDSSVETDTQYF
NA	TRBV7-9	TRBJ2-6	NA	TGTGCCAGCAGCTTAAGGAGGGACCGTGGGGCCAACGTCCTGACTTTC	CASSLRRDRGANVLTF
NA	TRBV11-2	TRBJ2-7	TRBD2	TGTGCCAGCAGCTTAGATCTAAGCGGGAGTGTCTACGAGCAGTACTTC	CASSLDLSGSVYEQYF
NA	TRBV4-3	TRBJ2-6	NA	TGCGCCAGCAGCCAAGAAGCTCCCTCTGGGGCCAACGTCCTGACTTTC	CASSQEAPSGANVLTF